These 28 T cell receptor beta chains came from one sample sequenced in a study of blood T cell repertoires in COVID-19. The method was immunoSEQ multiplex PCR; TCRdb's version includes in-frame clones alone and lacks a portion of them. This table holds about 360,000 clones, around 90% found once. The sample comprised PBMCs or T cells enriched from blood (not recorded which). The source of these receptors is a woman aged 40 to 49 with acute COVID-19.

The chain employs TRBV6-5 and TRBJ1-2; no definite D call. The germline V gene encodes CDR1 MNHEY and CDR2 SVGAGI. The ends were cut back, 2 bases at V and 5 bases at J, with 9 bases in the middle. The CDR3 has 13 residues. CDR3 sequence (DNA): TGTGCCAGCAGTTACACCGAGGAATATGGCTACACCTTC. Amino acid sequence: CASSYTEEYGYTF.

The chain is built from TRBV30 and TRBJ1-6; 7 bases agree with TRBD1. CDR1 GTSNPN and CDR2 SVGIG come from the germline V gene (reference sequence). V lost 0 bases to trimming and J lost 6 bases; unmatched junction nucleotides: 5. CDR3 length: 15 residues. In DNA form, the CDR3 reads TGTGCCTGGAGTGTAGGACAGGCTGCTAATTCACCCCTCCACTTT. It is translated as CAWSVGQAANSPLHF.

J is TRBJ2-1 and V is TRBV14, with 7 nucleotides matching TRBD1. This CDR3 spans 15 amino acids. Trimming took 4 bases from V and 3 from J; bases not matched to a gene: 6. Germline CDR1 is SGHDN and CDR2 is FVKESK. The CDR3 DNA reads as TGTGCCAGCAGCCGCCGGGACAGAAGCTACAATGAGCAGTTCTTC. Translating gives CASSRRDRSYNEQFF.

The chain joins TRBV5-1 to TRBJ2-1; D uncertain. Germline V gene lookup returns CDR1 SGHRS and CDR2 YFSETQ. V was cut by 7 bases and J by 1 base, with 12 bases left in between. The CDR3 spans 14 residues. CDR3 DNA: TGCGCCAGCTCCTCAGATGGTTCCTACAATGAGCAGTTCTTC. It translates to CASSSDGSYNEQFF.

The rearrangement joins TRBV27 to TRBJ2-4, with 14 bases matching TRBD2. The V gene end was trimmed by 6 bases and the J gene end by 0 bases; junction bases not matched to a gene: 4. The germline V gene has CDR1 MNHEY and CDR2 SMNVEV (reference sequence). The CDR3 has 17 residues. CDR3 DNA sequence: TGTGCCAGCAGCGGACTAGCGGGGGGATTAGCCAAAAACATTCAGTACTTC. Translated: CASSGLAGGLAKNIQYF.

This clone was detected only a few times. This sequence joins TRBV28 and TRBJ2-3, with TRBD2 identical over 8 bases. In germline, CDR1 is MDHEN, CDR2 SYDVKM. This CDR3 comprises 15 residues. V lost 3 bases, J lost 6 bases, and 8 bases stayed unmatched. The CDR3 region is CASSFPGGNGDTQYF. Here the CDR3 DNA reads TGTGCCAGCAGTTTCCCGGGGGGGAATGGCGATACGCAGTATTTT.

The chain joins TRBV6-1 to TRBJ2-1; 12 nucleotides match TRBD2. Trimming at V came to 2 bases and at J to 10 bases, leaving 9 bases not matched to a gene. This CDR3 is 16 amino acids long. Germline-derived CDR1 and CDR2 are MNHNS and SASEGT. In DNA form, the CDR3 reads TGTGCCAGCAGTGAAAGAGCTAGCGGGGGGGCCCGGGAGCAGTTCTTC. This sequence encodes CASSERASGGAREQFF.

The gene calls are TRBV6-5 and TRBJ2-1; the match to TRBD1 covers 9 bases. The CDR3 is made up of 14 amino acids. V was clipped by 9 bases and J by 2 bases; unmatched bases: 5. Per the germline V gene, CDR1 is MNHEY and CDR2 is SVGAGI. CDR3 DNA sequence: TGTGCCAGTGGACAGGGGACACCCTACAATGAGCAGTTCTTC. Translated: CASGQGTPYNEQFF.

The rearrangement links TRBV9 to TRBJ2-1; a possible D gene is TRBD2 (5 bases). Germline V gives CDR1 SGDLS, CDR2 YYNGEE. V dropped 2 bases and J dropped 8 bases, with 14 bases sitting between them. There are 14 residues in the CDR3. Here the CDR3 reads CASSVDSSFDEQFF. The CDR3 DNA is TGTGCCAGCAGCGTCGACTCTAGCTTCGATGAGCAGTTCTTC. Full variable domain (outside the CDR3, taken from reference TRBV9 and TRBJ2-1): DSGVTQTPKHLITATGQRVTLRCSPRSGDLSVYWYQQSLDQGLQFLIQYYNGEERAKGNILERFSAQQFPDLHSELNLSSLELGDSALYFCASSVDSSFDEQFFGPGTRLTVL.

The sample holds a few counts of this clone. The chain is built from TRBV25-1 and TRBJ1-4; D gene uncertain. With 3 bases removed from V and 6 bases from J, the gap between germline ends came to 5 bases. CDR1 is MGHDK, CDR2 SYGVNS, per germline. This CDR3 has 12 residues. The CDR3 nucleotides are TGTGCCAGCAGTGACCGGGATGAAAAACTGTTTTTT. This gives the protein CASSDRDEKLFF. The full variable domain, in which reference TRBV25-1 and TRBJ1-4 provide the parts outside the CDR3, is EADIYQTPRYLVIGTGKKITLECSQTMGHDKMYWYQQDPGMELHLIHYSYGVNSTEKGDLSSESTVSRIRTEHFPLTLESARPSHTSQYLCASSDRDEKLFFGSGTQLSVL.

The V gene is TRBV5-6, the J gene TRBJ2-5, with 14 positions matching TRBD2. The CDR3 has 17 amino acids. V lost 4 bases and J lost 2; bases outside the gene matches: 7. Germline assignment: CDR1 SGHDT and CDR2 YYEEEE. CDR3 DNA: TGTGCCAGCAGCAGACTAGCGGGGGGGCAATGGCAAGAGACCCAGTACTTC. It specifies CASSRLAGGQWQETQYF.

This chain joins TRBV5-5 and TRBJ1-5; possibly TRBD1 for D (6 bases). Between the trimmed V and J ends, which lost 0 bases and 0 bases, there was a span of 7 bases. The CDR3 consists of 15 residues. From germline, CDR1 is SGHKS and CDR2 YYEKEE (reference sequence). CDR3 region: CASSLGTDSNQPQHF. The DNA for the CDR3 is TGTGCCAGCAGCTTGGGGACAGATAGCAATCAGCCCCAGCATTTT.

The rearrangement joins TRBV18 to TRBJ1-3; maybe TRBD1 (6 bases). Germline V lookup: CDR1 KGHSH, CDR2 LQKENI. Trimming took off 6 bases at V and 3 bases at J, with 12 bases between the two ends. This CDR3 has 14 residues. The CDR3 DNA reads TGTGCCAGCTCTGGGGGGGCCTTTGGAAACACCATATATTTT. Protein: CASSGGAFGNTIYF.

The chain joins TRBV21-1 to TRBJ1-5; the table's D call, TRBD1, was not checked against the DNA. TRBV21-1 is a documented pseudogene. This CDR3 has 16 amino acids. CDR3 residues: CASSKGSDYSNQPQHF. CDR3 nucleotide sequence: TGTGCCAGCAGCAAAGGTTCAGATTATAGCAATCAGCCCCAGCATTTT.

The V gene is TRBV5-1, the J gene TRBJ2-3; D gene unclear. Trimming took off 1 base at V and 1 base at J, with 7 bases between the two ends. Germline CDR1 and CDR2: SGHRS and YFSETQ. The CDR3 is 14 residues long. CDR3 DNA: TGCGCCAGCAGCTTGACTACCGGCACAGATACGCAGTATTTT. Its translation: CASSLTTGTDTQYF.

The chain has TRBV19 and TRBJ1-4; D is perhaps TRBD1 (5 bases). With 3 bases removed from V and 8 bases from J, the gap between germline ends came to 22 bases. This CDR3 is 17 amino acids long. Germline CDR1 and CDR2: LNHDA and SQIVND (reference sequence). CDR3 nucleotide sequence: TGTGCCAGTAGTATTATCGAGGAGACAGAAGTGCCGGAAAAACTGTTTTTT. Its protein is CASSIIEETEVPEKLFF. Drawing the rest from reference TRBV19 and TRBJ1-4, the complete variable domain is DGGITQSPKYLFRKEGQNVTLSCEQNLNHDAMYWYRQDPGQGLRLIYYSQIVNDFQKGDIAEGYSVSREKKESFPLTVTSAQKNPTAFYLCASSIIEETEVPEKLFFGSGTQLSVL.

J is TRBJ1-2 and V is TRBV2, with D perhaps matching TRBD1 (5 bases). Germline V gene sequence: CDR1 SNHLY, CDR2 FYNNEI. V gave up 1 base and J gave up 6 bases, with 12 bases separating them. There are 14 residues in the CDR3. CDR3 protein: CASSEGGVWDGYTF. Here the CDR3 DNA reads TGTGCCAGCAGTGAAGGGGGGGTCTGGGATGGCTACACCTTC.

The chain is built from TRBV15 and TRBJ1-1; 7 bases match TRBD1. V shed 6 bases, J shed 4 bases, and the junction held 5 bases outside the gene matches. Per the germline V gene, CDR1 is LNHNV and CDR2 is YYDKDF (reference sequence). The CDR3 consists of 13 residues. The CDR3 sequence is CATRLGQSTEAFF. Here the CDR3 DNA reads TGTGCCACCAGACTGGGACAGTCCACTGAAGCTTTCTTT.

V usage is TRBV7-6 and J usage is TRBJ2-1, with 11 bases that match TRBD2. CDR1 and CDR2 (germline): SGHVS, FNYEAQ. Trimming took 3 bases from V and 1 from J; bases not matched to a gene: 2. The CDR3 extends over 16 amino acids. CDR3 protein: CASSLGTSGSYNEQFF. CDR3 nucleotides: TGTGCCAGCAGCTTGGGGACTAGCGGATCCTACAATGAGCAGTTCTTC.

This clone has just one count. CDR3 sequence: CATRRQGEFAGELFF. The CDR3 DNA is TGTGCCACCAGGAGACAGGGTGAATTCGCCGGGGAGCTGTTTTTT. The chain carries TRBV24-1 and TRBJ2-2, with TRBD1 matching over 7 bases. Per germline, CDR1 KGHDR and CDR2 SFDVKD. V gave up 7 bases and J gave up 6 bases; unmatched junction bases: 10. The CDR3 consists of 15 residues.

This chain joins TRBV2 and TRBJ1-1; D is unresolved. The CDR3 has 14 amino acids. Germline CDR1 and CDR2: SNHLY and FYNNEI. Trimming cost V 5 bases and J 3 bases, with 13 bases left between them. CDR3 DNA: TGTGCCAGCAGTTTCTCCACAGAGTACACTGAAGCTTTCTTT. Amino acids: CASSFSTEYTEAFF.

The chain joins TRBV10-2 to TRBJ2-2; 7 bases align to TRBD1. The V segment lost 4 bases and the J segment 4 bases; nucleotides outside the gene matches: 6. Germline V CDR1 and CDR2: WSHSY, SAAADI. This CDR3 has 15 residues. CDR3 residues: CASSVSSGGTGELFF. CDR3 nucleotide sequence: TGCGCCAGCAGTGTGAGTTCAGGGGGCACCGGGGAGCTGTTTTTT.

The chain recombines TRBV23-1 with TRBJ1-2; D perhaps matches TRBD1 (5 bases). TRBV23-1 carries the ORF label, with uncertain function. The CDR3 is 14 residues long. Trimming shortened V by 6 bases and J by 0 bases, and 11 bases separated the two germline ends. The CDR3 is CASSGTVSNYGYTF. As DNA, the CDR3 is TGCGCCAGCAGCGGGACTGTTTCTAACTATGGCTACACCTTC.

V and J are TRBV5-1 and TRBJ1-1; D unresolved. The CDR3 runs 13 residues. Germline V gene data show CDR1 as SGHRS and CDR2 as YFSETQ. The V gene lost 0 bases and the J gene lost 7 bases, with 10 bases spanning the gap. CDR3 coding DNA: TGCGCCAGCAGCTTGGCCATGAGAAGTGAAGCTTTCTTT. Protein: CASSLAMRSEAFF. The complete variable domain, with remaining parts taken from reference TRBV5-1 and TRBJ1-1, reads KAGVTQTPRYLIKTRGQQVTLSCSPISGHRSVSWYQQTPGQGLQFLFEYFSETQRNKGNFPGRFSGRQFSNSRSEMNVSTLELGDSALYLCASSLAMRSEAFFGQGTRLTVV.

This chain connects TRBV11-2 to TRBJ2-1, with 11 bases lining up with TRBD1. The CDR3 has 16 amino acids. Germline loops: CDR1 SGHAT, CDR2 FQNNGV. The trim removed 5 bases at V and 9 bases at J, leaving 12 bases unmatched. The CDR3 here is CASSRGGTGGFGEQFF. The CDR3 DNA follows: TGTGCCAGCAGCCGCGGCGGGACAGGGGGTTTTGGTGAGCAGTTCTTC.

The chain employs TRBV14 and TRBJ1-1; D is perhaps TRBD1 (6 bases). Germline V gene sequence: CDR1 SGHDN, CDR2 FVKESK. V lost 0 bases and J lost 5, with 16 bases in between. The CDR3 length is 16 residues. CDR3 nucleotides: TGTGCCAGCAGCCAAGATGTTGGGACAATAAAGACTGAAGCTTTCTTT. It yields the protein CASSQDVGTIKTEAFF.

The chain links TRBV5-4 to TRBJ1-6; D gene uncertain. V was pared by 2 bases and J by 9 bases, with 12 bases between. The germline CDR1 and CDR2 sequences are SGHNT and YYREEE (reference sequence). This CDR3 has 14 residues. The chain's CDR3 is CASSFDGEASPLHF. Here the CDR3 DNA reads TGTGCCAGCAGCTTTGACGGTGAGGCTTCACCCCTCCACTTT. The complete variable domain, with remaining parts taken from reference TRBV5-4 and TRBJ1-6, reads ETGVTQSPTHLIKTRGQQVTLRCSSQSGHNTVSWYQQALGQGPQFIFQYYREEENGRGNFPPRFSGLQFPNYSSELNVNALELDDSALYLCASSFDGEASPLHFGNGTRLTVT.

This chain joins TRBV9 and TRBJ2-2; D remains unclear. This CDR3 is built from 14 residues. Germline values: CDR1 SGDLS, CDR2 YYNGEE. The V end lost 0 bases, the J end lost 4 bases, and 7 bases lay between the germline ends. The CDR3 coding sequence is TGTGCCAGCAGCGTAGGAACAGTCACCGGGGAGCTGTTTTTT. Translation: CASSVGTVTGELFF.